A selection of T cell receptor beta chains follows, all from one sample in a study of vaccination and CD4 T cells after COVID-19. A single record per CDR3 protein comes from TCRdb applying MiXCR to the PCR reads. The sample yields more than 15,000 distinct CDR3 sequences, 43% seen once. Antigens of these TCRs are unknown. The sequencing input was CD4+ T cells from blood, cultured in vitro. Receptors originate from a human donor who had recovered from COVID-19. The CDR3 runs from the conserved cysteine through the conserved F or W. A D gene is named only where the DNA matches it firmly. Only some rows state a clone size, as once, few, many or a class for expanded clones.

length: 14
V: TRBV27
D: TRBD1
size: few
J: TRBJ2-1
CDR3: CASSLPGTGNEQFF
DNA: TGTGCCAGCAGTTTACCCGGGACAGGGAATGAGCAGTTCTTC

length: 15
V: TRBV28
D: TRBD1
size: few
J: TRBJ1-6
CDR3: CASRTGQTYNSPLHF
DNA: TGTGCCAGCAGGACGGGACAGACCTATAATTCACCCCTCCACTTT

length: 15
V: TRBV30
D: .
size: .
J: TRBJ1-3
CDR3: CAWSEVGTRGNTIYF
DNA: TGTGCCTGGAGTGAAGTGGGGACGCGGGGAAACACCATATATTTT

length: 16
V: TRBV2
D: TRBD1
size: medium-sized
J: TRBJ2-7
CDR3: CASRPGQGAGSYEQYF
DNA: TGTGCCAGCAGGCCGGGACAGGGGGCTGGGTCCTACGAGCAGTACTTC

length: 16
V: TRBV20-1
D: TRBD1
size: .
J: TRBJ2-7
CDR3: CSANQASSGTDYEQYF
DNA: TGCAGTGCCAATCAAGCGTCTTCCGGGACAGACTACGAGCAGTACTTC

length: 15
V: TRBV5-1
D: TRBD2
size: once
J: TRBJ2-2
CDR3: CASSLLAGGTGELFF
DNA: TGCGCCAGCAGCTTGTTAGCGGGCGGCACCGGGGAGCTGTTTTTT

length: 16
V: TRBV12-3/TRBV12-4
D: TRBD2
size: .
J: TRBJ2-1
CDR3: CASSLGAGISYNEQFF
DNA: TGTGCCAGCAGTTTAGGAGCGGGGATCTCCTACAATGAGCAGTTCTTC

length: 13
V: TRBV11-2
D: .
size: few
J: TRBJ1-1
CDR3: CASSIRRNTEAFF
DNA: TGTGCCAGCAGCATTCGAAGAAACACTGAAGCTTTCTTT

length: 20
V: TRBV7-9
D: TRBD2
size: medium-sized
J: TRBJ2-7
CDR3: CASSFEPRPDRAGVPNEQYF
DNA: TGTGCCAGCAGCTTTGAACCTCGCCCGGACCGGGCGGGGGTACCGAACGAGCAGTACTTC

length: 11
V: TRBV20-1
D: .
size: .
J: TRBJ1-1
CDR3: CSAIPPVEAFF
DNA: TGCAGTGCTATCCCCCCGGTTGAAGCTTTCTTT

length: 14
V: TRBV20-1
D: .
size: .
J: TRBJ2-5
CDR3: CSAPSKRPAETQYF
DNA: TGCAGTGCTCCGAGCAAGCGCCCGGCGGAGACCCAGTACTTC

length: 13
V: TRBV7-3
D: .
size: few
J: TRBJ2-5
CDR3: CASSLGQQGTQYF
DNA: TGTGCCAGCAGCTTAGGCCAGCAAGGGACCCAGTACTTC

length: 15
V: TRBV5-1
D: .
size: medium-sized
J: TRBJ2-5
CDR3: CASSLAASPEETQYF
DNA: TGCGCCAGCAGCTTGGCGGCTAGCCCTGAGGAGACCCAGTACTTC

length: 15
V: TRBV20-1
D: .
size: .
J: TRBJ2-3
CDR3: CSAAGIFVSTGTQYF
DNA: TGCAGTGCCGCGGGCATTTTTGTAAGCACAGGTACGCAGTATTTT

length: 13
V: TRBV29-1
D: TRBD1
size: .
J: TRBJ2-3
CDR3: CSVTGQGPDTQYF
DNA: TGCAGCGTTACTGGACAGGGGCCAGATACGCAGTATTTT

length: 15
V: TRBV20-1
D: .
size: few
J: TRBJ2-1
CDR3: CSARGRSRLYNEQFF
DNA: TGCAGTGCTAGAGGGCGGAGCCGCCTCTACAATGAGCAGTTCTTC

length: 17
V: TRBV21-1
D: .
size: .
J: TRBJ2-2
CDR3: CASSIDPPGSAPGELFF
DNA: TGTGCCAGCAGCATCGACCCCCCGGGATCTGCCCCCGGGGAGCTGTTTTTT

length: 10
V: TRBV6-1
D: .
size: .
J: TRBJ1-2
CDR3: CASGAGGYTF
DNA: TGTGCCAGCGGCGCGGGTGGCTACACCTTC

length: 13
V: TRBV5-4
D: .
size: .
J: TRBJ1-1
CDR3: CASSLRGDTEAFF
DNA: TGTGCCAGCAGCTTGAGGGGAGACACTGAAGCTTTCTTT

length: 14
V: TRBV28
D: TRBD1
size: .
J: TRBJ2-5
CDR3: CASSKGGTAFHLYF
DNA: TGTGCCAGCAGTAAAGGTGGGACAGCGTTCCACCTGTACTTC

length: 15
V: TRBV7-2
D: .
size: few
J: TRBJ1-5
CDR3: CASSLYTGSNQPQHF
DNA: TGTGCCAGCAGCTTATATACGGGGAGCAATCAGCCCCAGCATTTT

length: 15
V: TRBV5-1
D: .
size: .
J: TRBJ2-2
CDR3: CASSLAYGGAGELFF
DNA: TGCGCCAGCAGCTTGGCTTACGGAGGCGCCGGGGAGCTGTTTTTT

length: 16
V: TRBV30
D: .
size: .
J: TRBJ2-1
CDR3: CAWSRAPSSPYNEQFF
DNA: TGTGCCTGGTCTAGGGCCCCCTCGTCCCCCTACAATGAGCAGTTCTTC

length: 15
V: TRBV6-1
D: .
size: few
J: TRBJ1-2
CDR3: CASSELAETNYGYTF
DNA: TGTGCCAGCAGTGAACTGGCCGAGACTAACTATGGCTACACCTTC

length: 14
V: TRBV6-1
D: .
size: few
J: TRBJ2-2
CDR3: CASRPGSNTGELFF
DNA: TGTGCCAGCAGACCCGGGTCGAACACCGGGGAGCTGTTTTTT

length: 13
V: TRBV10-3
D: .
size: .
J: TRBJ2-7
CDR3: CAISESGFLEQYF
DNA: TGTGCCATCAGTGAGTCAGGCTTTCTAGAGCAGTACTTC

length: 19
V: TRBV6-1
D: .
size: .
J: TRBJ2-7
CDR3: CASSEPPGGGRGRAYEQYF
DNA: TGTGCCAGCAGTGAGCCCCCAGGGGGGGGGAGGGGGCGCGCCTACGAGCAGTACTTC

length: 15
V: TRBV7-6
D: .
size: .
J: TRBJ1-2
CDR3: CASSLEEGTNYGYTF
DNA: TGTGCCAGCAGCTTAGAGGAGGGAACCAACTATGGCTACACCTTC

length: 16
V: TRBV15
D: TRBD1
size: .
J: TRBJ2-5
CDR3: CATSLPATGGQETQYF
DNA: TGTGCCACCAGCCTCCCGGCCACAGGGGGACAAGAGACCCAGTACTTC

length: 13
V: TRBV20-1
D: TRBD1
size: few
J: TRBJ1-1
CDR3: CSAGQVLNTEAFF
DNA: TGCAGTGCTGGACAGGTCCTGAACACTGAAGCTTTCTTT

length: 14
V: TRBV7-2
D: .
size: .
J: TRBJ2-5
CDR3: CASSLMGSQETQYF
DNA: TGTGCCAGCAGCTTAATGGGGAGCCAAGAGACCCAGTACTTC

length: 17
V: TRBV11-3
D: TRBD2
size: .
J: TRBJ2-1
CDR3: CASSQRTLAGGRNEQFF
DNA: TGTGCCAGCAGCCAACGGACTCTAGCGGGGGGCCGCAATGAGCAGTTCTTC

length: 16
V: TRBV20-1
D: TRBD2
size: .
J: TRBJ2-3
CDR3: CSARARLAGDTDTQYF
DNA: TGCAGTGCTAGAGCCCGACTAGCGGGAGACACAGATACGCAGTATTTT

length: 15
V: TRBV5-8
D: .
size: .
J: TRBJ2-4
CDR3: CASSGGDSRLNIQYF
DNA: TGTGCCAGCAGCGGCGGGGACAGCCGCTTAAACATTCAGTACTTC

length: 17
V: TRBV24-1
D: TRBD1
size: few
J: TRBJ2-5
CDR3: CATSEVRTGGFQETQYF
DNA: TGTGCCACCAGTGAGGTTAGGACAGGGGGTTTCCAAGAGACCCAGTACTTC

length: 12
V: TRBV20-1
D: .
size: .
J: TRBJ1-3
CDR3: CSAGTSGNTIYF
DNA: TGCAGTGCTGGGACATCTGGAAACACCATATATTTT